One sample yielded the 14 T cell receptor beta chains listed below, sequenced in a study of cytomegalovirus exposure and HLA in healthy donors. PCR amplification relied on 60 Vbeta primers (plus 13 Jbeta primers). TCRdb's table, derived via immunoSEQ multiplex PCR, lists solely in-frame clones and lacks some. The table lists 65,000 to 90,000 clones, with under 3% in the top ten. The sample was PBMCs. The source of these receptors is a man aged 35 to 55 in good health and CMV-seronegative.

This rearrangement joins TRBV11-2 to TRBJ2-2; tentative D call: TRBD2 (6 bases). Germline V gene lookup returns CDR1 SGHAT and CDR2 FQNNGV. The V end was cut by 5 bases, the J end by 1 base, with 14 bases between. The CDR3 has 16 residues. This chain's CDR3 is CASSPRPRGNTGELFF. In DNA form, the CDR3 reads TGTGCCAGCAGCCCCAGACCGCGGGGGAACACCGGGGAGCTGTTTTTT.

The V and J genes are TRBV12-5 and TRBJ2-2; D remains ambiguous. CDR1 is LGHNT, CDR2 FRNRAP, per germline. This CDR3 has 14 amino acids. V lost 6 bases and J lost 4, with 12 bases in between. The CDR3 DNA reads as TGTGCTAGTGGCCCGCCCACAGTCACCGGGGAGCTGTTTTTT. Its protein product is CASGPPTVTGELFF.

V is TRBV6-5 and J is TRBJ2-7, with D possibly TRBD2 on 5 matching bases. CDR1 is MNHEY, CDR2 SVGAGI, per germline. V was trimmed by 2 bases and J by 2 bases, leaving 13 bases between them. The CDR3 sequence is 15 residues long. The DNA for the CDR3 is TGTGCCAGCAGTTACACGCCAGTGGGAGCCTACGAGCAGTACTTC. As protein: CASSYTPVGAYEQYF.

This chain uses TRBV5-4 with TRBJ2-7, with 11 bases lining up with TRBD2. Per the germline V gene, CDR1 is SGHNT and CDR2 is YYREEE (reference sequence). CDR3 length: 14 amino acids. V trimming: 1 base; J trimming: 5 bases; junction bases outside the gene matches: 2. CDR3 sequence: CASSLSLAGDEQYF. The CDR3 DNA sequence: TGTGCCAGCAGCTTGTCACTAGCGGGGGACGAGCAGTACTTC.

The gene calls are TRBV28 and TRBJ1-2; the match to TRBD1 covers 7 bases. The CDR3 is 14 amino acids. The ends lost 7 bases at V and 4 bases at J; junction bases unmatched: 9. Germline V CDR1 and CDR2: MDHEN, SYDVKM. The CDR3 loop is CASIRAGGSYGYTF. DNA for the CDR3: TGTGCCAGCATTAGGGCAGGGGGAAGCTATGGCTACACCTTC.

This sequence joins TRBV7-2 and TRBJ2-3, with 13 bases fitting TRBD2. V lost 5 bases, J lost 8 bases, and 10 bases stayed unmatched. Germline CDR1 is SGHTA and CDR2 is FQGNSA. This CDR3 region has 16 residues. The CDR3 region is CASSAQLAGGQATQYF. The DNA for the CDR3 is TGTGCCAGCAGCGCGCAACTAGCGGGGGGGCAGGCTACGCAGTATTTT.

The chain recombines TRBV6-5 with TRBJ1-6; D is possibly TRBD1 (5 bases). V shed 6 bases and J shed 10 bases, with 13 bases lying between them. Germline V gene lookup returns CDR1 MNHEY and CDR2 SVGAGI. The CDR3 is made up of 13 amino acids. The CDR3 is CASRAGETSPLHF. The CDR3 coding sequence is TGTGCCAGCAGAGCGGGGGAAACATCACCCCTCCACTTT.

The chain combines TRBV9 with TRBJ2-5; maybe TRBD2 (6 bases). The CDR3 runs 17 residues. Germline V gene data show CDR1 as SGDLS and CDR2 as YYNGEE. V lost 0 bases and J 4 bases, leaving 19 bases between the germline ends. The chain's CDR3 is CASSVGRTTDSGETQYF. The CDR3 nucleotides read TGTGCCAGCAGCGTAGGACGTACGACGGATAGCGGAGAGACCCAGTACTTC. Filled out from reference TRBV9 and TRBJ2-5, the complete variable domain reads DSGVTQTPKHLITATGQRVTLRCSPRSGDLSVYWYQQSLDQGLQFLIQYYNGEERAKGNILERFSAQQFPDLHSELNLSSLELGDSALYFCASSVGRTTDSGETQYFGPGTRLLVL.

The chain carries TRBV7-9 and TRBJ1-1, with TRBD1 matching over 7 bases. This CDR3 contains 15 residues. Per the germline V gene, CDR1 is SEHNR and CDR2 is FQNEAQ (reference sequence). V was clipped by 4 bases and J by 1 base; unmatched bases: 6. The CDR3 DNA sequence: TGTGCCAGCAGCTATGACAGGGCCCAGAACACTGAAGCTTTCTTT. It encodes CASSYDRAQNTEAFF.

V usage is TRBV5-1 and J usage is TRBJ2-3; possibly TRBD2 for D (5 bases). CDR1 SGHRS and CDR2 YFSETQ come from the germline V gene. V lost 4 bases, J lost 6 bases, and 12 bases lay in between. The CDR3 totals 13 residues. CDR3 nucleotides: TGCGCCAGCAGCCTACTAGGCCAGGATACGCAGTATTTT. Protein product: CASSLLGQDTQYF.

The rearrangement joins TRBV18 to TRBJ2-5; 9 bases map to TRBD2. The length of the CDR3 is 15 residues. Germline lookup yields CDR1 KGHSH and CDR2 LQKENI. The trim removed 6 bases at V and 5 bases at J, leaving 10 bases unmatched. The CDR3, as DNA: TGTGCCAGCTCCCAAGGTAGCGGGGGTGCGGAGACCCAGTACTTC. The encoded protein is CASSQGSGGAETQYF.

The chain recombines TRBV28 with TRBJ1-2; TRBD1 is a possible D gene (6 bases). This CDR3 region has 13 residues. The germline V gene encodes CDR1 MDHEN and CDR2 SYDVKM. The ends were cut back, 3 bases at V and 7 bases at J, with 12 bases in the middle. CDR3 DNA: TGTGCCAGCAGTTTGATGGCAGGGGTTGGCTACACCTTC. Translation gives CASSLMAGVGYTF.

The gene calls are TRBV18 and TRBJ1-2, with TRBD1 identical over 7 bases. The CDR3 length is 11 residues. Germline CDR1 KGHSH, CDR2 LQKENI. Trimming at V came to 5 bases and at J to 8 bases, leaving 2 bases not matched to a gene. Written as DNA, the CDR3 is TGTGCCAGCTCAGGGACAGAAGGCTACACCTTC. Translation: CASSGTEGYTF.

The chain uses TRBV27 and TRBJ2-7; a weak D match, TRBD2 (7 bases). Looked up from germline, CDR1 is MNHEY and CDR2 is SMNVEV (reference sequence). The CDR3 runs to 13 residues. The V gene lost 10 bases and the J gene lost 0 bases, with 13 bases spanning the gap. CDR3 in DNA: TGTGCCACCCGAGGGGGGGCCTCCTACGAGCAGTACTTC. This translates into CATRGGASYEQYF.